This T cell receptor (beta chain) was identified in a study of CXCR3-negative and CXCR3-positive naive CD8 T cells. Findings and limits, study-wide: Compared with CXCR3-negative naive cells, CXCR3-positive naive cells showed more hydrophobic TRB CDR3s.

Germline lookup yields CDR1 SGHVS and CDR2 FNYEAQ. This CDR3 comprises 15 residues. CD45RO-CCR7+CD27+CD95- characterized naive CD8+ T cells. Via 5' RACE with UMI labels, TRB cDNA libraries were prepared. TCRdb re-called the 5' RACE reads and gives one entry per CDR3 protein, without DNA. This sample's table reports 75,000 to 90,000 distinct CDR3 sequences. Comments on this clonotype: Its antigen is as yet unknown.

The TCR comes from a human donor in good health. Some clones in this sample may be carry-over from other donors' samples. The chain couples TRBV7-6 to TRBJ2-3. The sequenced material came from naive CXCR3+ CD8+ T cells from blood. Regarding subset: CD45RO-CCR7+CD27+CD95- naive CD8+ T cells expressing CXCR3 (TNR3+). The CDR3 protein is CASSLANGVADTQYF. Looking up the rest from reference TRBV7-6 and TRBJ2-3 gives the full variable domain: GAGVSQSPRYKVTKRGQDVALRCDPISGHVSLYWYRQALGQGPEFLTYFNYEAQQDKSGLPNDRFSAERPEGSISTLTIQRTEQRDSAMYRCASSLANGVADTQYFGPGTRLTVL.